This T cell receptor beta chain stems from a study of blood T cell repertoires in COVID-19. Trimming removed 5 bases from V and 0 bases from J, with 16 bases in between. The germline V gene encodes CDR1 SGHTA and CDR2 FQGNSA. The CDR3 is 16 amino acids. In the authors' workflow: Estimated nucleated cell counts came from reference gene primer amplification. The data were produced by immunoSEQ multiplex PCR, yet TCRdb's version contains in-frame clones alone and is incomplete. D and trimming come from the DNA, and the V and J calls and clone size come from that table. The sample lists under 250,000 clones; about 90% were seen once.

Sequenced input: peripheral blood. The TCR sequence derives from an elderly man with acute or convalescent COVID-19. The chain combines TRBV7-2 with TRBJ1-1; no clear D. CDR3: CASSKAGSLMNTEAFF. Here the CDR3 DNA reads TGTGCCAGCAGCAAGGCGGGGAGCCTCATGAACACTGAAGCTTTCTTT.